The 5 T cell receptor beta chains in this list originate from one sample, sequenced in a study of metastatic and nonmetastatic thyroid tumors. The entire patient cohort was treatment-naive prior to thyroid surgery. TCRdb recomputed clones from the PCR reads via MiXCR. The data show 45,000 to 60,000 clones, over 15% seen once. The sequencing input was blood. The receptors originated from a female donor with papillary thyroid cancer or a benign thyroid nodule (not recorded which). Some clones in this sample may be carry-over from other donors' samples.

This clone was picked up many times. The chain combines TRBV24-1 with TRBJ2-2, with 8 bases lining up with TRBD1. CDR3 length: 14 amino acids. The junction had 5 bases not matched to a gene; V was cut back by 11 bases and J by 1 base. The germline gives CDR1 KGHDR, CDR2 SFDVKD. This CDR3 reads CAISGTGNTGELFF. CDR3 DNA sequence: TGTGCCATCTCCGGGACAGGGAACACCGGGGAGCTGTTTTTT.

This clone was seen at least ten times. The CDR3 DNA sequence: TGTGCCAGCAGTTGGGGGGCAAACACTGAAGCTTTCTTT. Amino acid sequence: CASSWGANTEAFF. The chain couples TRBV25-1 to TRBJ1-1; the D gene is possibly TRBD1 (6 bases). The CDR3 length is 13 residues. V lost 5 bases, J lost 2 bases, and 9 bases lay in between. Germline loops: CDR1 MGHDK, CDR2 SYGVNS. Variable domain in full (rest from reference TRBV25-1 and TRBJ1-1): EADIYQTPRYLVIGTGKKITLECSQTMGHDKMYWYQQDPGMELHLIHYSYGVNSTEKGDLSSESTVSRIRTEHFPLTLESARPSHTSQYLCASSWGANTEAFFGQGTRLTVV.

At least ten counts were recorded for this clone. This rearrangement joins TRBV12-3 or TRBV12-4 to TRBJ2-6; D not certain. V was pared by 6 bases and J by 0 bases, with 9 bases between. The CDR3 is made up of 15 amino acids. In nucleotides, the CDR3 is TGTGCCAGCAGCCCCCGGAACTCTGGGGCCAACGTCCTGACTTTC. Its translation: CASSPRNSGANVLTF.

This clone was observed many times. This sequence joins TRBV19 and TRBJ2-1; TRBD2 agrees at 7 bases. The CDR3 is made up of 14 amino acids. J was trimmed by 3 bases and V by 5 bases; bases with no gene match: 4. CDR1 is LNHDA, CDR2 SQIVND, per germline (reference sequence). The CDR3 here is CASSSGGGYNEQFF. DNA of the CDR3: TGTGCCAGTAGTTCTGGGGGGGGCTACAATGAGCAGTTCTTC.

This clone was detected a few times. J is TRBJ2-1 and V is TRBV6-2 or TRBV6-3, with 8 bases fitting TRBD2. V was pared by 7 bases and J by 5 bases, with 7 bases of the junction left unmatched. The CDR3 is 14 amino acids. Germline-derived CDR1 and CDR2 are MNHEY and SVGEGT. CDR3 bases: TGTGCCAGCATTTGTGCCGGGAGGGACAATGAGCAGTTCTTC. It codes for CASICAGRDNEQFF.